Following are 20 T cell receptor beta chains from one sample sequenced in a study of Ad26.COV2.S vaccination and SARS-CoV-2 variants. The treatment: roughly 20 received Ad26.COV2.S at low or high dose, single or two shots; roughly 5 received placebo; per-sample allocation not given. Samples were taken on day 63 after the first vaccine or placebo injection. Assay used: immunoSEQ multiplex PCR; TCRdb lists only in-frame clones, some missing. The table lists about 250,000 clones, roughly 87% of them singletons, with about 2.8% in the top ten. Sequencing was performed on peripheral blood, taken in a trial of Ad26.COV2.S vaccine versus placebo. These receptors were taken from a person between 18 and 65 years old who received the Ad26.COV2.S COVID-19 vaccine or a placebo.

The chain employs TRBV5-1 and TRBJ2-1, with D perhaps matching TRBD1 or TRBD2 (7 bases each). This CDR3 is 18 amino acids long. With 4 bases removed from V and 4 bases from J, the gap between germline ends came to 24 bases. Germline values: CDR1 SGHRS, CDR2 YFSETQ. This CDR3 is CASSPQGTQGGGYNEQFF. The CDR3 DNA reads as TGCGCCAGCAGCCCCCAGGGAACCCAGGGGGGGGGTTACAATGAGCAGTTCTTC.

V usage is TRBV6-2 or TRBV6-3 and J usage is TRBJ2-1, with D tentatively TRBD1 (5 bases). The germline V gene encodes CDR1 MNHEY and CDR2 SVGEGT. The germline V and J ends were trimmed by 2 bases and 3 bases, with 11 bases remaining between them. This CDR3 is 15 amino acids long. The CDR3 DNA reads TGTGCCAGCAGTTACCCCGGACACCACTACAATGAGCAGTTCTTC. It codes for CASSYPGHHYNEQFF.

This clone was seen only once. J is TRBJ1-5 and V is TRBV7-9; 9 bases line up with TRBD1. The CDR3 has 17 residues. Looked up from germline, CDR1 is SEHNR and CDR2 is FQNEAQ (reference sequence). The trim removed 0 bases at V and 0 bases at J, leaving 3 bases unmatched. The DNA for the CDR3 is TGTGCCAGCAGCTTAGCGGGGACAGGGAATAGCAATCAGCCCCAGCATTTT. The encoded protein is CASSLAGTGNSNQPQHF.

This clone was observed once. The genes are TRBV19 and TRBJ2-1, with TRBD1 as a possible D gene (6 bases). This CDR3 is 14 amino acids long. V lost 7 bases, J lost 9 bases, and 19 bases lay in between. Germline CDR1 reads LNHDA; CDR2 reads SQIVND (reference sequence). CDR3 amino acids: CASTLMGAQGEQFF. The CDR3 nucleotides are TGTGCCAGTACTTTAATGGGGGCACAGGGTGAGCAGTTCTTC.

The V call is TRBV6-5, the J call TRBJ2-2; 7 positions agree with TRBD2. After removal of 2 bases from V and 3 bases from J, the junction contained 6 bases not matched to a gene. CDR3 size: 16 residues. Germline V gene sequence: CDR1 MNHEY, CDR2 SVGAGI. CDR3 nucleotide sequence: TGTGCCAGCAGTTACCCTGCGGGGGACGACACCGGGGAGCTGTTTTTT. Its protein is CASSYPAGDDTGELFF.

The CDR3 sequence: CASSGMGLGNTDTQYF. Written as DNA, the CDR3 is TGTGCCAGCAGCGGCATGGGACTAGGGAACACAGATACGCAGTATTTT. V usage is TRBV9 and J usage is TRBJ2-3; 8 nucleotides align to TRBD2. The trim removed 3 bases at V and 2 bases at J, leaving 8 bases unmatched. The CDR3 runs 16 residues. Germline CDR1 reads SGDLS; CDR2 reads YYNGEE.

The chain combines TRBV4-1 with TRBJ2-1, with 8 bases identical to TRBD2. Germline CDR1 is MGHRA and CDR2 is YSYEKL. V lost 2 bases, J lost 0 bases, and 6 bases stayed unmatched. This CDR3 spans 17 amino acids. CDR3 sequence (DNA): TGCGCCAGCAGCCAATCCCGCGGGGGGAGCTCCTACAATGAGCAGTTCTTC. Amino acid sequence: CASSQSRGGSSYNEQFF.

The chain combines TRBV6-6 with TRBJ2-7; 12 nucleotides match TRBD2. Germline trimming cut 7 bases from V and 2 bases from J; bases unmatched to any gene: 6. Germline assignment: CDR1 MNHNY and CDR2 SVGAGI (reference sequence). The CDR3 sequence is 15 residues long. CDR3 nucleotide sequence: TGTGCCAGCAAATCACTAGCGGGAGGAGCCTACGAGCAGTACGTC. Encoded protein: CASKSLAGGAYEQYV.

This clone was found once. The chain joins TRBV30 to TRBJ1-1, with no clear D. Germline CDR1 GTSNPN, CDR2 SVGIG (reference sequence). The CDR3 spans 12 residues. Trimming took off 0 bases at V and 10 bases at J, with 12 bases between the two ends. The CDR3 sequence is CAWSVLRAGAFF. CDR3 DNA sequence: TGTGCCTGGAGTGTCTTAAGGGCTGGAGCTTTCTTT.

The chain is built from TRBV3-1 (or the pseudogene TRBV3-2) and TRBJ1-3; possibly TRBD1 for D (6 bases). The V gene's germline CDR1 is LGHDT and CDR2 YNNKEL (reference sequence). The V and J ends lost 3 bases and 0 bases respectively, with 15 bases between them. The CDR3 is made up of 17 amino acids. The CDR3 DNA is TGTGCCAGCAGCCAGCTCCCCAAGGGGGTCTCTGGAAACACCATATATTTT. It codes for CASSQLPKGVSGNTIYF.

The gene calls are TRBV5-4 and TRBJ1-4, with 7 bases matching TRBD1. The germline V gene has CDR1 SGHNT and CDR2 YYREEE (reference sequence). The CDR3 runs 19 residues. The trim removed 4 bases at V and 8 bases at J, leaving 23 bases unmatched. CDR3 residues: CASSKLRDSYSVLDEKLFF. The CDR3, as DNA: TGTGCCAGCAGCAAACTCCGGGACAGCTACTCCGTTTTGGACGAAAAACTGTTTTTT.

This chain's CDR3 is CAWSVGRTSGGNTGELFF. CDR3 nucleotide sequence: TGTGCCTGGAGTGTAGGGAGGACTAGCGGGGGGAACACCGGGGAGCTGTTTTTT. The V gene is TRBV30, the J gene TRBJ2-2; the match to TRBD2 covers 13 bases. The V segment lost 0 bases and the J segment 1 base; nucleotides outside the gene matches: 5. Germline CDR1 reads GTSNPN; CDR2 reads SVGIG (reference sequence). The CDR3 is made up of 18 amino acids.

This chain uses TRBV6-6 with TRBJ1-5; 7 bases match TRBD1. Trimming took 4 bases from V and 3 from J; bases not matched to a gene: 9. Germline values: CDR1 MNHNY, CDR2 SVGAGI (reference sequence). This CDR3 spans 16 amino acids. CDR3 coding DNA: TGTGCCAGCAGTTCCCCCCAGGGGGGGTCCAATCAGCCCCAGCATTTT. It translates to CASSSPQGGSNQPQHF.

The chain has TRBV5-5 and TRBJ2-2, with D hard to call. This CDR3 has 15 residues. V lost 1 base to trimming and J lost 2 bases, with 9 bases between them. CDR1 is SGHKS, CDR2 YYEKEE, per germline (reference sequence). Here the CDR3 reads CASSLYPGNTGELFF. The CDR3 DNA follows: TGTGCCAGCAGCTTGTACCCGGGTAACACCGGGGAGCTGTTTTTT.

The chain recombines TRBV3-1 (or the pseudogene TRBV3-2) with TRBJ1-1; maybe TRBD1 (6 bases). Trimming took 4 bases from V and 7 from J, leaving 10 bases between them. The germline V gene has CDR1 LGHDT and CDR2 YNNKEL (reference sequence). The CDR3 is made up of 12 amino acids. The CDR3 loop reads CASSPPGDEAFF. The CDR3 DNA is TGTGCCAGCAGCCCCCCAGGGGATGAAGCTTTCTTT.

This clone was observed once. The gene calls are TRBV5-5 and TRBJ2-1; D gene uncertain. The CDR3 spans 15 residues. Germline CDR1 is SGHKS and CDR2 is YYEKEE (reference sequence). Trimming removed 0 bases at V and 3 bases at J, with 10 bases between. The CDR3 region is CASSLDPGGYNEQFF. CDR3 sequence (DNA): TGTGCCAGCAGCTTGGATCCAGGTGGCTACAATGAGCAGTTCTTC.

About this clone: This specimen includes other DNA sequences encoding the same CDR3. The chain joins TRBV5-4 to TRBJ2-5; the D is unclear. Trimming pared 0 bases from V and 5 bases from J, leaving 5 bases between. The germline CDR1 and CDR2 sequences are SGHNT and YYREEE (reference sequence). The CDR3 extends over 12 amino acids. CDR3 loop: CASSLGTETQYF. The DNA of the CDR3 is TGTGCCAGCAGCTTGGGGACGGAGACCCAGTACTTC.

This chain joins TRBV4-1 and TRBJ2-5, with 13 bases matching TRBD2. The germline gives CDR1 MGHRA, CDR2 YSYEKL. The CDR3 spans 16 residues. With 1 base clipped from V and 2 bases from J, the junction kept 1 base outside the gene matches. The CDR3 here is CASSQGTSGGQETQYF. CDR3 sequence (DNA): TGCGCCAGCAGCCAAGGGACTAGCGGGGGACAAGAGACCCAGTACTTC.

The chain combines TRBV7-2 with TRBJ2-2; TRBD2 matches 13 bases. CDR1 is SGHTA, CDR2 FQGNSA, per germline. The CDR3 loop spans 16 amino acids. J was trimmed by 4 bases and V by 6 bases; bases with no gene match: 5. The CDR3 region has the DNA TGTGCCAGCAGTTCTTGGACTAGCGGGAGCACCGGGGAGCTGTTTTTT. Translating gives CASSSWTSGSTGELFF.

The chain combines TRBV2 with TRBJ2-7, with D perhaps TRBD1 or TRBD2 (5 bases each). The ends were cut back, 8 bases at V and 2 bases at J, with 16 bases in the middle. The germline gives CDR1 SNHLY, CDR2 FYNNEI. This CDR3 region has 14 residues. CDR3 in DNA: TGTGCCAGCTGGGACCCACTTCGAACCTACGAGCAGTACTTC. It translates to CASWDPLRTYEQYF. Variable domain in full (rest from reference TRBV2 and TRBJ2-7): EPEVTQTPSHQVTQMGQEVILRCVPISNHLYFYWYRQILGQKVEFLVSFYNNEISEKSEIFDDQFSVERPDGSNFTLKIRSTKLEDSAMYFCASWDPLRTYEQYFGPGTRLTVT.